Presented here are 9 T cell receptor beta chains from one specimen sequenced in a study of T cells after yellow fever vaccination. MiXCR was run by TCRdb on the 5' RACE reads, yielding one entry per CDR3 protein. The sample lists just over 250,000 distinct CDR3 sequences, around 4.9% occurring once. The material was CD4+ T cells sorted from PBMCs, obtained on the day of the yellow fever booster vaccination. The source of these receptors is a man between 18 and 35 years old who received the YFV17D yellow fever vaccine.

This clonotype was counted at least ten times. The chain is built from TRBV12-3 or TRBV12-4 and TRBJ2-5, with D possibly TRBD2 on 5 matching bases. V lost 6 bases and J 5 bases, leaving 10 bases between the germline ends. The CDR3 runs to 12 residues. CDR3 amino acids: CASRLGGETQYF. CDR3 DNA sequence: TGTGCCAGCAGGCTAGGCGGGGAGACCCAGTACTTC.

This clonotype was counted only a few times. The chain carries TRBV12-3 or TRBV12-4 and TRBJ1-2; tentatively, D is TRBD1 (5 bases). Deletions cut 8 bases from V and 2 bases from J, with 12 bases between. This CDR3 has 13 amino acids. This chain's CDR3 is CASRGDGNYGYTF. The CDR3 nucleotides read TGTGCCAGCCGAGGGGACGGGAACTATGGCTACACCTTC.

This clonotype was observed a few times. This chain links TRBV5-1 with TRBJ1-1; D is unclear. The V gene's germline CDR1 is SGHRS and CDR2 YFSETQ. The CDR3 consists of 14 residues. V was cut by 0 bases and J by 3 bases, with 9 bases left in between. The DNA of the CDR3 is TGCGCCAGCAGCTTGGAATTCACGGACACTGAAGCTTTCTTT. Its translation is CASSLEFTDTEAFF.

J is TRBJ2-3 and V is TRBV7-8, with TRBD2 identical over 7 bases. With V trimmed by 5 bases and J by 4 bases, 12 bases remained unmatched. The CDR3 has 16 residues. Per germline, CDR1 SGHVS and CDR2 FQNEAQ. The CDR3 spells CASSLTLGGMADTQYF. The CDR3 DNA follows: TGTGCCAGCAGCCTTACGCTCGGGGGGATGGCAGATACGCAGTATTTT.

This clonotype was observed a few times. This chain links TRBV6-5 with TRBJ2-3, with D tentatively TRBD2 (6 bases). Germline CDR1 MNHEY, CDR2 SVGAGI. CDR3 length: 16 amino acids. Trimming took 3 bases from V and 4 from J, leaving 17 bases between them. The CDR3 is CASSYGPGRRADTQYF. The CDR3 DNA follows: TGTGCCAGCAGTTATGGGCCGGGGAGGAGGGCAGATACGCAGTATTTT.

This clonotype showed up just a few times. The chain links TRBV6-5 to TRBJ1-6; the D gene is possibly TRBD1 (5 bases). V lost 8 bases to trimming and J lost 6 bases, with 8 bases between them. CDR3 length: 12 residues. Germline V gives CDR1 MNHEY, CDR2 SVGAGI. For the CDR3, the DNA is TGTGCCAGCCGCAGGGCTAATTCACCCCTCCACTTT. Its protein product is CASRRANSPLHF.

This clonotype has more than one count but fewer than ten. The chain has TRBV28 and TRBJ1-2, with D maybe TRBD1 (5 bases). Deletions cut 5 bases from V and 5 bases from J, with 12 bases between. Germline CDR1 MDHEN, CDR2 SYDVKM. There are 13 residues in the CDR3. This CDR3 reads CASSPPRGYGYTF. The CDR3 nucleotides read TGTGCCAGCAGTCCCCCTCGGGGGTATGGCTACACCTTC.

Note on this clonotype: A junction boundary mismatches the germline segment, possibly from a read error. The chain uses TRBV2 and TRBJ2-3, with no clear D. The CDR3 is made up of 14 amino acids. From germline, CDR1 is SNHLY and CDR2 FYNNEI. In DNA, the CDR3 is TGTGCCAGAAGTGAAGGGTACTTCACAGATACGCAGTATTTT. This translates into CARSEGYFTDTQYF.

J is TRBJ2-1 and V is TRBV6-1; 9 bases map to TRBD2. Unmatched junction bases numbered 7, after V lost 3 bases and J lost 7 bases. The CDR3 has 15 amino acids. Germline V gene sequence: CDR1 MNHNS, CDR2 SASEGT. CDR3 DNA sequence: TGTGCCAGCAGTGAGCGGCTAGCGGGGACAAATGAGCAGTTCTTC. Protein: CASSERLAGTNEQFF.